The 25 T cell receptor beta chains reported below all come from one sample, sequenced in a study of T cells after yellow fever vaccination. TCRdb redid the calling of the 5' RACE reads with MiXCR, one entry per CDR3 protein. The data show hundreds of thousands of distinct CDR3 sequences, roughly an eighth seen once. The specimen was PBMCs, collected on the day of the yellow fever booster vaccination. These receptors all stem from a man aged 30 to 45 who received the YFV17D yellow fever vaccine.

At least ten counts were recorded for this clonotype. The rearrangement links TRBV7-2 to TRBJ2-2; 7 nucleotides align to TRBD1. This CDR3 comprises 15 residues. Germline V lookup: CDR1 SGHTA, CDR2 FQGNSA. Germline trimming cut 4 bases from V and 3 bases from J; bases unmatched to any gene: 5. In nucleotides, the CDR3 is TGTGCCAGCAGCTCAAGGGGGCTCCACACCGGGGAGCTGTTTTTT. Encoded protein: CASSSRGLHTGELFF. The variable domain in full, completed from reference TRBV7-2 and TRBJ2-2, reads GAGVSQSPSNKVTEKGKDVELRCDPISGHTALYWYRQSLGQGLEFLIYFQGNSAPDKSGLPSDRFSAERTGGSVSTLTIQRTQQEDSAVYLCASSSRGLHTGELFFGEGSRLTVL.

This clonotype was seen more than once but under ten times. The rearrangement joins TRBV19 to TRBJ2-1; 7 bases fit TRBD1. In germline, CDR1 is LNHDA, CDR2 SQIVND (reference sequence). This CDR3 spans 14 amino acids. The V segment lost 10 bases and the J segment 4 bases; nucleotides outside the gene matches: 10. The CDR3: CATARDRAYNEQFF. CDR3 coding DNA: TGTGCCACCGCGAGGGACAGAGCTTACAATGAGCAGTTCTTC. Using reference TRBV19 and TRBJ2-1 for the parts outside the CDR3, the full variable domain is DGGITQSPKYLFRKEGQNVTLSCEQNLNHDAMYWYRQDPGQGLRLIYYSQIVNDFQKGDIAEGYSVSREKKESFPLTVTSAQKNPTAFYLCATARDRAYNEQFFGPGTRLTVL.

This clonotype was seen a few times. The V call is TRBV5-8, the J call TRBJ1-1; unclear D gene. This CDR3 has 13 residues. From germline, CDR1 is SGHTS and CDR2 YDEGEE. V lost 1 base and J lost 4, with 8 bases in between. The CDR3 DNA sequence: TGTGCCAGCAGCTTGAGGCCTGTCACTGAAGCTTTCTTT. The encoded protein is CASSLRPVTEAFF.

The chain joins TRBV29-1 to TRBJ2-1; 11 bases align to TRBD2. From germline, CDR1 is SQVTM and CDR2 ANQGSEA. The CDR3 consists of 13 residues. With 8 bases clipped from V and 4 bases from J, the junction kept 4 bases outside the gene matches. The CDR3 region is CSTWTSGYNEQFF. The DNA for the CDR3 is TGCAGCACCTGGACTAGCGGGTACAATGAGCAGTTCTTC.

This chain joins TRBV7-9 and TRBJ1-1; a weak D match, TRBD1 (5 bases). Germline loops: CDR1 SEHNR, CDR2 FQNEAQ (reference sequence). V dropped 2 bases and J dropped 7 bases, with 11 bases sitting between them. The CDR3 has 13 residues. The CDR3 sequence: CASSLIGRDEAFF. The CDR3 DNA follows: TGTGCCAGCAGCTTAATCGGCAGGGATGAAGCTTTCTTT.

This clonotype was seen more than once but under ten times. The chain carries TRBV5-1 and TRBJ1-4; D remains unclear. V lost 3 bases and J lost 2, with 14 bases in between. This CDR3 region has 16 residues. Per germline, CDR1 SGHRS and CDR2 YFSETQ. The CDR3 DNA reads TGCGCCAGCAGCTCTCCCCGCGTGGGGACTAATGAAAAACTGTTTTTT. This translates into CASSSPRVGTNEKLFF.

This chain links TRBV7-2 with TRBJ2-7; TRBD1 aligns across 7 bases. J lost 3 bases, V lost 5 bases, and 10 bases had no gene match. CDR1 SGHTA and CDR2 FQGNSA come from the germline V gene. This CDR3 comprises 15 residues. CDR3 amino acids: CASSRTRDSFYEQYF. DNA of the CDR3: TGTGCCAGCAGCCGAACCAGGGACAGCTTCTACGAGCAGTACTTC.

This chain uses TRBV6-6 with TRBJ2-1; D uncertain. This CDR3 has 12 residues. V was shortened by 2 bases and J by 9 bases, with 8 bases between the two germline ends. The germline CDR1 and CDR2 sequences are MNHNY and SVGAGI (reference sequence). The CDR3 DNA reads TGTGCCAGCAGTTACGAGAGGAGTGAGCAGTTCTTC. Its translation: CASSYERSEQFF.

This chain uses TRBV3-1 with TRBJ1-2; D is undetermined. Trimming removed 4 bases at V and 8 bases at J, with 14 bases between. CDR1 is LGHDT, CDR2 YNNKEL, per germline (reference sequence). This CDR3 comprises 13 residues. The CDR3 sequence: CASSLSRRAGYTF. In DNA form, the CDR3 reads TGTGCCAGCAGCCTGTCACGACGCGCGGGCTACACCTTC.

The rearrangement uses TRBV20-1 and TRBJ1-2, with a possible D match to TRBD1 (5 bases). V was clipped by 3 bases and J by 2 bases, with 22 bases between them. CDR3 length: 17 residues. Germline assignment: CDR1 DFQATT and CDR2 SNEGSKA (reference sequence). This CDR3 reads CSARSSGTSLTNYGYTF. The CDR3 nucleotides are TGCAGTGCTAGGTCCAGTGGGACCTCACTTACCAACTATGGCTACACCTTC.

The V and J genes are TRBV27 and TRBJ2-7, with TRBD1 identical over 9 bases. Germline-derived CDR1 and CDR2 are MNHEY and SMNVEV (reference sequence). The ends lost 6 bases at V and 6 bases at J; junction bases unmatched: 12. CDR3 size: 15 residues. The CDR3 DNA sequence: TGTGCCAGCAGCTCTCCCGGGACAGGGTCTTCCGAGCAGTACTTC. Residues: CASSSPGTGSSEQYF.

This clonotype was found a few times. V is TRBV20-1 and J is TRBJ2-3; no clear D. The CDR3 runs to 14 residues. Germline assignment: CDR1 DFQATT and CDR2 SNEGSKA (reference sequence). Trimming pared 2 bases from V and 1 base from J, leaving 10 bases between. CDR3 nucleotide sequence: TGCAGTGCTAGACTAGAACCCGGCACAGATACGCAGTATTTT. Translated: CSARLEPGTDTQYF.

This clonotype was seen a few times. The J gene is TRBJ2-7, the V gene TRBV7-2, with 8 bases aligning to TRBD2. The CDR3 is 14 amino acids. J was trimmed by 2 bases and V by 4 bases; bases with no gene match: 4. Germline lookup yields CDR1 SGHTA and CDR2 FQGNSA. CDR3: CASSSSGRPYEQYF. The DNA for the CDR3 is TGTGCCAGCAGCTCCAGCGGGAGACCCTACGAGCAGTACTTC.

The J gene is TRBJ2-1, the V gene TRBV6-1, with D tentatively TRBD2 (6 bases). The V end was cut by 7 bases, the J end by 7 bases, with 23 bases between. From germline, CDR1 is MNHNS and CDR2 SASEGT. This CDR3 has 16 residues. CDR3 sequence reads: CASKSGGRDLGNEQFF. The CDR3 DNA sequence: TGTGCCAGCAAAAGCGGCGGGCGGGATCTGGGGAATGAGCAGTTCTTC.

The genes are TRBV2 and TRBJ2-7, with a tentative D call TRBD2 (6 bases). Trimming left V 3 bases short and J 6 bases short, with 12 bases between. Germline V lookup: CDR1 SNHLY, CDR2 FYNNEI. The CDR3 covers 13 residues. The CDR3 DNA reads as TGTGCCAGCAGTGAGAGTGGGACTCCCGAGCAGTACTTC. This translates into CASSESGTPEQYF.

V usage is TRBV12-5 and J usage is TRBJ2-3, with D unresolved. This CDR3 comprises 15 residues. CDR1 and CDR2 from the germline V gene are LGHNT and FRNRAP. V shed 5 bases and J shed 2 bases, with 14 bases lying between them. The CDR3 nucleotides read TGTGCTAGTGGTCCGACGATCGGCTACACAGATACGCAGTATTTT. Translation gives CASGPTIGYTDTQYF.

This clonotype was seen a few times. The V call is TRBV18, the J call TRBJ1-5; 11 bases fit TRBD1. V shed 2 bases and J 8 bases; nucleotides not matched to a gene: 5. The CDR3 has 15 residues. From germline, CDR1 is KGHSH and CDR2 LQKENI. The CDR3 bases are TGTGCCAGCTCACCAGGGACAGGGGGAGCTGAGCCCCAGCATTTT. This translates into CASSPGTGGAEPQHF.

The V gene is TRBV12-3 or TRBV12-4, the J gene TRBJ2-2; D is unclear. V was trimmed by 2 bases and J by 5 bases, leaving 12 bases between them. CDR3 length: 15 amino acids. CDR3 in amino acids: CASSLNSGITGELFF. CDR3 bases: TGTGCCAGCAGTTTAAATTCGGGCATTACCGGGGAGCTGTTTTTT.

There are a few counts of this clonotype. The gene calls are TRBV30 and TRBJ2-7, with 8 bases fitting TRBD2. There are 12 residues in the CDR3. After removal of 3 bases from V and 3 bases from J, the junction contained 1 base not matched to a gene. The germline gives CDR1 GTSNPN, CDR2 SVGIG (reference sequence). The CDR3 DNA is TGTGCCTGGAGAGCGGGAGTCTACGAGCAGTACTTC. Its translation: CAWRAGVYEQYF.

The CDR3 protein is CASSFRPMTVRGEKLFF. CDR3 nucleotide sequence: TGTGCCAGCAGCTTTAGGCCCATGACAGTGAGAGGCGAAAAACTGTTTTTT. The chain is built from TRBV7-2 and TRBJ1-4; tentatively, D is TRBD1 (5 bases). Germline V CDR1 and CDR2: SGHTA, FQGNSA. The ends were cut back, 3 bases at V and 8 bases at J, with 22 bases in the middle. This CDR3 is built from 17 residues.

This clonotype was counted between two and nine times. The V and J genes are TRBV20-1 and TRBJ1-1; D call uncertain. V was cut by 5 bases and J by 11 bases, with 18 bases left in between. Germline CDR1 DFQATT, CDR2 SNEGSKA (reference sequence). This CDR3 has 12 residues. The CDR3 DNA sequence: TGCAGTGCTGAAAACAACAGACCTTCGGCTTTCTTT. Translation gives CSAENNRPSAFF.

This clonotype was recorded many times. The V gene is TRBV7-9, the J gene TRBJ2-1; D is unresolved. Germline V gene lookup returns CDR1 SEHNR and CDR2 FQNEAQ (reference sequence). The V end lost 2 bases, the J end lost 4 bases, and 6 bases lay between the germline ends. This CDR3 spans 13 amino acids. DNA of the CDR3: TGTGCCAGCAGCTTATTGGCGTACAATGAGCAGTTCTTC. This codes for CASSLLAYNEQFF. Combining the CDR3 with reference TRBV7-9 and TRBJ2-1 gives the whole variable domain DTGVSQNPRHKITKRGQNVTFRCDPISEHNRLYWYRQTLGQGPEFLTYFQNEAQLEKSRLLSDRFSAERPKGSFSTLEIQRTEQGDSAMYLCASSLLAYNEQFFGPGTRLTVL.

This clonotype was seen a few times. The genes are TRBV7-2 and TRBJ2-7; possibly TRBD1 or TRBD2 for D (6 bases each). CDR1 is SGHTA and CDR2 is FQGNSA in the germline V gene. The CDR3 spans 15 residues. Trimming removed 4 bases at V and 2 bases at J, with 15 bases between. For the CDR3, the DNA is TGTGCCAGCAGCTGGGGTACGGGGGCAACCTACGAGCAGTACTTC. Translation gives CASSWGTGATYEQYF.

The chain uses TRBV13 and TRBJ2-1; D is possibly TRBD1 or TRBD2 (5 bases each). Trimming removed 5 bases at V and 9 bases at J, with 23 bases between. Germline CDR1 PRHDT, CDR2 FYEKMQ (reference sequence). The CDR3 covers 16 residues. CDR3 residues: CASSPRLWQGGGEQFF. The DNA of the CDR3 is TGTGCCAGCAGCCCCCGCCTTTGGCAGGGCGGAGGTGAGCAGTTCTTC. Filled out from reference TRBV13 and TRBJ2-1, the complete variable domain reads AAGVIQSPRHLIKEKRETATLKCYPIPRHDTVYWYQQGPGQDPQFLISFYEKMQSDKGSIPDRFSAQQFSDYHSELNMSSLELGDSALYFCASSPRLWQGGGEQFFGPGTRLTVL.

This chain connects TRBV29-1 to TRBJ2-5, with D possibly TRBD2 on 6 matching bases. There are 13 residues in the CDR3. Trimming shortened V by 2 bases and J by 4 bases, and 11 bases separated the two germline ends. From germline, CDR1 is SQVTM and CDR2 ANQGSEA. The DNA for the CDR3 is TGCAGCGTTGAAAAGGGAGCGGGAGAGACCCAGTACTTC. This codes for CSVEKGAGETQYF.